A single T cell receptor (beta chain) is shown here with its context. Its antigen is currently not known. Per-base quality was not reported, and no clone a single base away is much larger than it. The cohort consisted of approximately 690 healthy bone marrow donors. At the time of sampling, every cohort member was nominally healthy, though immune exposures that went unrecorded were likely present. The donor tested CMV seronegative and was one of the 352 seronegative cohort members. Every donor gave a peripheral blood sample, and the peripheral blood mononuclear cells from that sample were used for TCR beta sequencing. Genomic DNA extraction from the blood cell samples was performed with the Qiagen DNeasy Blood Extraction Kit. This specimen belongs to a study of cytomegalovirus exposure and HLA in healthy donors (dated by TCRdb to about 2017). With respect to the entire study: An earlier analysis of roughly 570 of the donors reported approximately 260 Gb of sequence data and roughly 120 million unique TCR beta sequences obtained from 180 million or so T cells. To predict cytomegalovirus infection status, the study brought together high-throughput TCR immunosequencing, statistical association of individual TCRs with disease status, and machine learning. The study profiled the T cell repertoires of more than 500 subjects by immunosequencing and related them to cytomegalovirus serostatus. Rather than drawing on any new phenotypic data, the later analysis identified candidate immune exposures from TCR beta sequences and the way those sequences occurred across donors. HLA typing covered class I and class II loci at four-digit resolution. Donor age, sex, ethnicity and CMV serostatus were compiled alongside the repertoire data. Every discovery cohort repertoire had been produced on one sequencing platform. Roughly 300 gigabases of sequencing data and 78 million or so unique TCR sequences were included in an early release covering roughly 600 HLA-typed donors. The number of typed donors differed by locus: roughly 629-640 for A, B, C, DRB1 and DQB1; 522 for DQA1; about 600 for DPA1; and approximately 450 for DPB1. A later analysis re-analyzed previously published TCR beta repertoires from roughly 600 donors and added high-resolution HLA genotyping to study TCR occurrence patterns. Of the roughly 400 genotyped donors, about 80% fell in the genetic ancestry cluster associated with self-reported Caucasian donors. Several DR-DQ haplotypes were handled as single units for association and clustering because linkage in the cohort was strong. A separate validation cohort of 90 to 150 different subjects was used in addition to the roughly 620-subject first cohort. To decide whether each TCR beta V gene segment behaved as functional or pseudogenic, an earlier analysis of fewer than 750 of the donors relied on high-throughput TCR beta sequencing. A later genetic analysis took genome-wide SNP genotypes for about 65% of the 666 donors and used that subset as a discovery cohort. Among some 400 genotyped donors of the cohort, an average of around 250,000 unique TCR beta nucleotide sequences was sequenced per donor, of which about 19% were non-productive. The study aimed to test whether cataloging public T cell receptors could reveal signatures of past pathogen exposure.

Library method: the immunoSEQ multiplex PCR assay. A mixture of 60 forward primers for TCR Vbeta segments and 13 reverse primers for TCR Jbeta segments was used in the multiplex PCR. A multiplex PCR assay on genomic DNA amplified the CDR3 region of rearranged TCR beta genes. The amplified TCR beta libraries were sequenced on the Illumina HiSeq System as 87-base-pair reads. Processing in the source paper ran as follows. A later analysis counted approximately 84 million unique TCR beta chains across the 666 repertoires, and approximately 11 million of these chains were shared by at least two donors. To remove PCR and sequencing errors, raw reads were error-corrected and collapsed into unique sequences using a nearest-neighbor algorithm that merged closely related sequences. V, D and J gene segments were assigned by aligning CDR3 sequences to IMGT reference sequences. For a sequence to be retained, a match of at least six nucleotides was required to both a V gene segment and a J gene segment. Rearrangements were called productive when the CDR3 lacked stop codons and stayed in frame with V and J; all others were non-productive. Following IMGT convention, CDR3 was defined as the stretch from the second conserved V-encoded cysteine to the conserved J-encoded phenylalanine. The earlier analysis of roughly 590 of the donors excluded sequences that lacked an unambiguous match to a single V gene segment. An earlier analysis of fewer than 750 of the donors classified V segments as functional when productive rearrangements were above 56.7% and as segregating when the standard deviation between donors was above 5%. A statistical classification framework was developed to diagnose cytomegalovirus status using the catalog of TCR beta chain sequences. In a later analysis, V and J genes were assigned by comparing TCR nucleotide sequences against IMGT/GENE-DB human TR gene sequences. The TCRdist pipeline was used in a later analysis to assign CDR3 sequences and most-parsimonious VDJ recombination scenarios. A later analysis defined each TCR beta chain by its CDR3 amino acid sequence plus V-gene family, and excluded reads lacking a unique V-gene family. As a way to deal with suspected cross-contamination and a sequencing artifact, a later analysis dropped 450 to 700 nucleotide sequences that were highly shared and had low generation probability. In a later analysis, a clonal expansion index for each public chain was calculated from normalized within-repertoire ranks of inferred template counts. In a later analysis, generation probabilities were computed using a VDJ recombination model fitted to out-of-frame rearrangements, and the results were checked against IGoR. A later analysis scored TCR-TCR, TCR-HLA and TCR-CMV co-occurrence with hypergeometric tests, applying a repertoire-size bias correction to TCR pairs. False discovery rates were estimated in a later analysis by permuting HLA or CMV assignments 20 times. In a later analysis, co-occurring TCRs were grouped using DBSCAN, with TCRdist sequence similarity added in when clustering inside HLA-allele-positive subsets. Repertoires with fewer than 30,000 or more than 120,000 public chains, plus five repertoires with anomalous nucleotide sharing, were excluded from co-occurrence clustering. Imported from immuneACCESS, the table was reduced by TCRdb to in-frame sequences with V and J called. These copies leave out some clones; in studies compared against another copy, an unresolved V gene accounts for under half, and the cause of the remainder is not known. V, J and clone size were drawn from that table, and D and trimming were deduced from the DNA. In all, the sample holds about 170,000 clones, and 81% of those were seen once. The top ten constitute about 1.9% of the sample.

The paper's findings and limits, for the study overall: According to a later analysis, TCR association rates differed among HLA loci, with DRB1 alleles showing the most associated TCRs and HLA-C alleles showing the fewest. According to a later analysis, parvovirus B19, influenza, CMV and Epstein-Barr virus appeared linked to several top co-occurrence clusters. Because counts were too low, seventeen rarely observed V segments, including chromosome 9 orphons, were left out of the earlier analysis of several hundred of the donors. A later analysis found that most CMV-associated TCR beta chains appeared HLA-restricted, with HLA associations seemingly driven largely by CMV exposure. Only TCR beta chains were sequenced in this cohort, and the absence of alpha or paired-chain data limited detectable features. An earlier analysis of approximately 570 of the donors showed that most TCR beta V segments appeared in productive rearrangements either about 90% or about 30% of the time, which broadly matched IMGT annotations. In a later analysis, some 18,000 TCR beta sequences were associated with specific HLA alleles at a false discovery rate of 0.05. In a later genetic analysis, fewer N-insertions in productive TCRs were reported among donors in an Asian-associated ancestry cluster than the roughly 700-donor mean. Across donors, most TCR sequences were observed very rarely, whereas some public TCRs were present in many individuals. Roughly uniform sequencing depth across donors was assumed in presence/absence analyses, although this assumption may not hold. A later genetic analysis associated a missense DCLRE1C variant with V-gene and J-gene trimming of TCR beta chains, and an independent cohort replicated the association. For the cohort, immune exposure information was limited to CMV serostatus. The authors suggested that the approach could potentially be extended to other disease states and immunological phenotypes. A further reported finding was that TCR beta sequences accurately predicted the HLA-A and HLA-B alleles for most subjects in the first cohort. In vitro tests confirmed that a few of the cytomegalovirus-associated TCR beta chains recognize cytomegalovirus antigens. The sequencing pipeline was judged likely to have produced a cluster of highly shared sequence variants as a technical artifact. A later analysis found that HLA-associated TCR beta chains were more clonally expanded and had lower generation probabilities than equally common non-associated chains. In the study, 150 to 200 TCR beta chains were listed as associated with cytomegalovirus. Assigning TCR associations to individual alleles was difficult when HLA alleles, especially DR and DQ, strongly co-occurred. The classifier was reported to diagnose cytomegalovirus status with high specificity and sensitivity in both the original cohort and the validation cohort. Because HLA typing was unavailable for some donors at each locus, only the typed subset was used in association tests. Linkage disequilibrium might explain the correlated functional status among segregating V segments, but an unknown experimental factor could not be excluded.

The sequenced material came from PBMCs. The sequence derives from a woman younger than 35 in good health and CMV-seronegative.

In nucleotides, the sequence is TGTGCCAGCGGACTAGCGGGAGGCACCGGGGAGCTGTTTTTT. This codes for CASGLAGGTGELFF. Here the chain combines TRBV7-9 and TRBJ2-2, with TRBD2 identical over 14 junction bases. The CDR3 numbers 14 residues from cysteine through phenylalanine. Only the CDR3 portion is preserved as DNA: 42 bases, with reading frame beginning at the first base. From the germline V gene (reference sequence), CDR1 is SEHNR and CDR2 is FQNEAQ. The germline V end is reduced by 8 bases and the J end by 4 bases; junction bases left unmatched: 0.